This entry lists 3 T cell receptor beta chains sequenced from one sample in a study of CD8 T cells in Susac syndrome. Roughly 0.45 to 1 ug RNA was reverse transcribed with random hexamers. TCRdb reanalysed the immunoSEQ multiplex PCR reads using MiXCR and keeps one entry per CDR3 protein. Altogether about 200,000 distinct CDR3 sequences are present, about 90% being singletons, with the ten largest covering roughly 0.15%. Source material: CD8+ T cells from PBMCs. The receptors derive from a human donor with multiple sclerosis.

V and J are TRBV12-3 or TRBV12-4 and TRBJ1-1; D uncertain. The length of the CDR3 is 11 residues. V lost 3 bases to trimming and J lost 8 bases, with 7 bases between them. CDR3 DNA sequence: TGTGCCAGCAGTTTTGGTATGGAAGCTTTCTTT. Translation: CASSFGMEAFF.

V gene TRBV4-2 combines with J gene TRBJ1-2; 7 bases fit TRBD1. The trim removed 0 bases at V and 1 base at J, leaving 5 bases unmatched. CDR3 length: 16 residues. The germline gives CDR1 LGHNA, CDR2 YNFKEQ. The CDR3 DNA sequence: TGTGCCAGCAGCCAAGAGCTTGACAGGGATAACTATGGCTACACCTTC. Its translation is CASSQELDRDNYGYTF.

This rearrangement joins TRBV3-1 to TRBJ2-7; 11 nucleotides agree with TRBD2. The length of the CDR3 is 15 residues. Trimming at V came to 4 bases and at J to 3 bases, leaving 5 bases not matched to a gene. Germline assignment: CDR1 LGHDT and CDR2 YNNKEL (reference sequence). CDR3 in DNA: TGTGCCAGCAGCCCCGGGACTAGCGGTTACTACGAGCAGTACTTC. The encoded protein is CASSPGTSGYYEQYF.